This entry lists 29 T cell receptor beta chains sequenced from one sample in a study of CD8 T cells in Susac syndrome. When the RNA was reverse transcribed, random hexamers were used with an input of roughly 0.45 to 1 ug. TCRdb ran MiXCR on the immunoSEQ multiplex PCR reads and lists one entry per CDR3 protein. In the table there are about 430,000 distinct CDR3 sequences, around 83% of which are singletons. The sample consisted of CD8+ T cells from PBMCs. These receptors originate from a human donor with multiple sclerosis.

The gene calls are TRBV29-1 and TRBJ1-4; 9 nucleotides align to TRBD1. The CDR3 runs 15 residues. Trimming removed 1 base from V and 5 bases from J; junction bases left unmatched: 5. CDR1 is SQVTM and CDR2 is ANQGSEA in the germline V gene. The CDR3: CSVEGTGGLNEKLFF. The CDR3 nucleotides are TGCAGCGTTGAAGGCACAGGGGGCTTAAATGAAAAACTGTTTTTT.

A few counts support this clonotype. This rearrangement joins TRBV11-2 to TRBJ2-1; D possibly corresponds to TRBD1 (5 bases). V was trimmed by 2 bases and J by 4 bases, leaving 6 bases between them. The CDR3 consists of 13 residues. Germline CDR1 is SGHAT and CDR2 is FQNNGV. Here the CDR3 DNA reads TGTGCCAGCAGCTTAAGGGGTTACAATGAGCAGTTCTTC. This codes for CASSLRGYNEQFF.

As for this clonotype: The junction departs from the called germline gene at one end, perhaps through a read error. The chain uses TRBV4-1 and TRBJ1-1; D unresolved. The CDR3 is 15 amino acids. Germline CDR1 MGHRA, CDR2 YSYEKL. CDR3: CASSQAEGMKTEAFF. The CDR3, as DNA: TGCGCCAGCAGCCAGGCCGAGGGTATGAAAACTGAAGCTTTCTTT.

The chain couples TRBV6-1 to TRBJ1-2; weak D call: TRBD1 (5 bases). The CDR3 consists of 13 residues. Deletions cut 3 bases from V and 4 bases from J, with 9 bases between. In germline, CDR1 is MNHNS, CDR2 SASEGT. CDR3 protein: CASSDWDSYGYTF. CDR3 bases: TGTGCCAGCAGTGATTGGGACTCCTATGGCTACACCTTC.

The J gene is TRBJ1-2, the V gene TRBV27; possibly TRBD1 for D (6 bases). The CDR3 is 13 amino acids. Looked up from germline, CDR1 is MNHEY and CDR2 is SMNVEV (reference sequence). Trimming shortened V by 5 bases and J by 1 base, and 8 bases separated the two germline ends. CDR3 DNA: TGTGCCAGCAGTGTACAGGGTAACTATGGCTACACCTTC. Residues: CASSVQGNYGYTF.

The chain combines TRBV27 with TRBJ1-2; D remains unclear. From germline, CDR1 is MNHEY and CDR2 SMNVEV (reference sequence). Between the trimmed V and J ends, which lost 5 bases and 5 bases, there was a span of 12 bases. The CDR3 is made up of 13 amino acids. The CDR3 loop reads CASSQSGPYGYTF. The CDR3, as DNA: TGTGCCAGCAGTCAATCCGGGCCGTATGGCTACACCTTC.

This clonotype was recorded only once. The chain links TRBV5-1 to TRBJ2-1; 7 nucleotides align to TRBD2. CDR3 size: 14 residues. The germline V gene encodes CDR1 SGHRS and CDR2 YFSETQ. J lost 4 bases, V lost 6 bases, and 7 bases had no gene match. The CDR3 nucleotides are TGCGCCAGCACCCCTAGCGGAGCTTACAATGAGCAGTTCTTC. Encoded protein: CASTPSGAYNEQFF.

The genes are TRBV20-1 and TRBJ1-1; D not resolved. Germline loops: CDR1 DFQATT, CDR2 SNEGSKA (reference sequence). Trimming pared 6 bases from V and 5 bases from J, leaving 10 bases between. There are 11 residues in the CDR3. CDR3 region: CSAFLGTEAFF. In DNA form, the CDR3 reads TGCAGTGCCTTCCTGGGGACTGAAGCTTTCTTT.

The chain links TRBV4-1 to TRBJ1-2; D possibly corresponds to TRBD1 (5 bases). Deletions cut 4 bases from V and 3 bases from J, with 15 bases between. From germline, CDR1 is MGHRA and CDR2 YSYEKL. The CDR3 length is 15 residues. CDR3 residues: CASSPTAPGDYGYTF. DNA for the CDR3: TGCGCCAGCAGCCCCACCGCCCCGGGGGACTATGGCTACACCTTC.

This clonotype has just a few counts. The chain joins TRBV28 to TRBJ2-6, with a tentative D call TRBD2 (6 bases). V shed 5 bases and J shed 11 bases, with 16 bases lying between them. The CDR3 loop spans 14 amino acids. Germline-derived CDR1 and CDR2 are MDHEN and SYDVKM. The CDR3, as DNA: TGTGCCAGCAGTCTTGGGGGGACCAACGACGTCCTGACTTTC. It yields the protein CASSLGGTNDVLTF.

The chain uses TRBV20-1 and TRBJ2-7, with 7 bases fitting TRBD1. The germline V gene encodes CDR1 DFQATT and CDR2 SNEGSKA (reference sequence). Trimming cost V 4 bases and J 0 bases; bases outside gene matches: 3. The CDR3 extends over 13 amino acids. The CDR3 DNA reads as TGCAGTGCTACCGGACAGGCCTCCTACGAGCAGTACTTC. Its translation: CSATGQASYEQYF.

The chain has TRBV9 and TRBJ2-7; no reliable D call. V was clipped by 2 bases and J by 0 bases, with 6 bases between them. Germline-derived CDR1 and CDR2 are SGDLS and YYNGEE. The CDR3 has 13 amino acids. This CDR3 is CASSVSTSYEQYF. CDR3 nucleotide sequence: TGTGCCAGCAGCGTTAGCACCTCCTACGAGCAGTACTTC.

The gene calls are TRBV30 and TRBJ1-1, with no clear D. The CDR3 is 11 residues long. V was trimmed by 3 bases and J by 4 bases, leaving 6 bases between them. Germline CDR1 GTSNPN, CDR2 SVGIG (reference sequence). DNA for the CDR3: TGTGCCTGGAGCCATTCCACTGAAGCTTTCTTT. Translation: CAWSHSTEAFF.

This clonotype was detected once. The chain carries TRBV27 and TRBJ2-7; 15 nucleotides line up with TRBD2. This CDR3 is built from 16 residues. Germline CDR1 reads MNHEY; CDR2 reads SMNVEV (reference sequence). V trimming: 4 bases; J trimming: 5 bases; junction bases outside the gene matches: 6. The CDR3 DNA sequence: TGTGCCAGCAGTTATGGGACTAGCGGGAGGAACAACGAGCAGTACTTC. The encoded protein is CASSYGTSGRNNEQYF.

There are a few counts of this clonotype. Germline is not matched at one junction end, which may reflect a read error. This chain links TRBV4-1 with TRBJ2-5; TRBD2 matches 12 bases. Germline loops: CDR1 MGHRA, CDR2 YSYEKL. The CDR3 has 14 residues. CDR3 amino acids: CASSRLAGEETQYF. The CDR3 DNA reads TGTGCCAGCAGTCGACTAGCGGGAGAAGAGACCCAGTACTTC.

This chain connects TRBV7-7 to TRBJ1-1, with 10 bases fitting TRBD1. This CDR3 is 17 amino acids long. The germline V gene encodes CDR1 SSHAT and CDR2 FNYEAQ (reference sequence). The V and J ends lost 3 bases and 4 bases, in that order; junction bases with no gene match: 11. The CDR3 sequence is CASSFLTRDRGSTEAFF. The CDR3 DNA reads TGTGCCAGCAGCTTTTTAACCCGGGACAGGGGATCCACTGAAGCTTTCTTT.

The chain is built from TRBV10-3 and TRBJ2-3, with D perhaps matching TRBD2 (7 bases). This CDR3 has 15 amino acids. Germline loops: CDR1 ENHRY, CDR2 SYGVKD. V was pared by 5 bases and J by 4 bases, with 16 bases between. Here the CDR3 reads CAISSNRGGADTQYF. Here the CDR3 DNA reads TGTGCCATCAGTTCTAATAGGGGGGGGGCAGATACGCAGTATTTT.

This sequence joins TRBV7-2 and TRBJ2-5; D uncertain. The germline V and J ends were trimmed by 2 bases and 1 base, with 14 bases remaining between them. Germline assignment: CDR1 SGHTA and CDR2 FQGNSA. The CDR3 spans 16 residues. CDR3 sequence reads: CASSLYSFGRQETQYF. In nucleotides, the CDR3 is TGTGCCAGCAGCTTATATTCCTTCGGTCGCCAAGAGACCCAGTACTTC.

The chain has TRBV25-1 and TRBJ1-1; D not resolved. The V end lost 2 bases, the J end lost 1 base, and 17 bases lay between the germline ends. The CDR3 is 17 residues long. Germline V gene sequence: CDR1 MGHDK, CDR2 SYGVNS. CDR3 residues: CASSEGFLARPNTEAFF. The DNA of the CDR3 is TGTGCCAGCAGTGAAGGGTTTTTGGCCAGACCGAACACTGAAGCTTTCTTT.

The chain recombines TRBV5-4 with TRBJ1-1; D uncertain. Germline V gene lookup returns CDR1 SGHNT and CDR2 YYREEE (reference sequence). The germline V and J ends were trimmed by 5 bases and 5 bases, with 19 bases remaining between them. The CDR3 loop spans 15 amino acids. CDR3 region: CASSIAGTAVTEAFF. The CDR3 bases are TGTGCCAGCAGTATCGCCGGCACCGCCGTAACTGAAGCTTTCTTT.

This chain connects TRBV2 to TRBJ2-7; D is unresolved. V was cut by 5 bases and J by 3 bases, with 8 bases left in between. The V gene's germline CDR1 is SNHLY and CDR2 FYNNEI. The CDR3 length is 12 residues. CDR3 DNA: TGTGCCAGCAGTCTGCCCGTCTACGAGCAGTACTTC. It encodes CASSLPVYEQYF.

The rearrangement uses TRBV12-3 or TRBV12-4 and TRBJ1-2; TRBD1 agrees at 7 bases. Trimming removed 5 bases from V and 4 bases from J; junction bases left unmatched: 13. The CDR3 is 16 residues long. The DNA for the CDR3 is TGTGCCAGCAGTCCGTCCCTCGTGGGGACAGCCTATGGCTACACCTTC. Translating gives CASSPSLVGTAYGYTF.

This chain uses TRBV2 with TRBJ2-7; no clear D gene. This CDR3 spans 10 amino acids. From germline, CDR1 is SNHLY and CDR2 FYNNEI. Trimming pared 8 bases from V and 3 bases from J, leaving 5 bases between. The CDR3 reads CASAGYEQYF. The CDR3, as DNA: TGTGCCAGCGCCGGCTACGAGCAGTACTTC.

This chain links TRBV30 with TRBJ2-2; D not certain. V was cut by 3 bases and J by 7 bases, with 12 bases left in between. The CDR3 runs to 13 residues. Germline V gene sequence: CDR1 GTSNPN, CDR2 SVGIG (reference sequence). CDR3 in amino acids: CAWRDPWGGELFF. CDR3 sequence (DNA): TGTGCCTGGAGGGATCCTTGGGGCGGGGAGCTGTTTTTT.

The V and J genes are TRBV7-6 and TRBJ2-1; 8 bases match TRBD1. Germline lookup yields CDR1 SGHVS and CDR2 FNYEAQ. The V and J ends lost 3 bases and 9 bases, in that order; junction bases with no gene match: 10. The CDR3 runs 15 residues. The CDR3 loop is CASSFLDRGDGEQFF. DNA of the CDR3: TGTGCCAGCAGCTTCCTCGACAGGGGAGATGGTGAGCAGTTCTTC.

V and J are TRBV6-5 and TRBJ2-1, with D possibly TRBD2 on 6 matching bases. Trimming stripped 5 bases from V and 6 bases from J, with 17 bases between. Germline-derived CDR1 and CDR2 are MNHEY and SVGAGI. The length of the CDR3 is 15 residues. The CDR3 is CASSLGTLHTNEQFF. The CDR3 DNA is TGTGCCAGCAGTCTCGGGACTCTTCACACCAATGAGCAGTTCTTC.

The CDR3 loop is CASNRDHGSDTQYF. The CDR3 bases are TGTGCCAGCAATCGGGACCATGGTTCGGATACGCAGTATTTT. The V and J genes are TRBV28 and TRBJ2-3; D tentatively fits TRBD1 or TRBD2 (5 bases each). V was shortened by 7 bases and J by 6 bases, with 17 bases between the two germline ends. This CDR3 has 14 amino acids. Germline V lookup: CDR1 MDHEN, CDR2 SYDVKM.

This clonotype appeared once. This sequence joins TRBV28 and TRBJ2-7; D tentatively fits TRBD1 or TRBD2 (5 bases each). The CDR3 consists of 14 residues. CDR1 and CDR2 from the germline V gene are MDHEN and SYDVKM. Trimming removed 5 bases from V and 3 bases from J, with 14 bases in between. The CDR3 loop reads CASSDRGLLYEQYF. CDR3 DNA: TGTGCCAGCAGTGACCGGGGCCTACTCTACGAGCAGTACTTC.

The J gene is TRBJ1-1, the V gene TRBV29-1, with no clear D. Germline lookup yields CDR1 SQVTM and CDR2 ANQGSEA. This CDR3 region has 12 residues. V gave up 5 bases and J gave up 1 base, with 8 bases separating them. CDR3: CSVRQENTEAFF. DNA for the CDR3: TGCAGCGTTCGCCAGGAGAACACTGAAGCTTTCTTT. The whole variable domain, filled in from reference TRBV29-1 and TRBJ1-1, reads SAVISQKPSRDICQRGTSLTIQCQVDSQVTMMFWYRQQPGQSLTLIATANQGSEATYESGFVIDKFPISRPNLTFSTLTVSNMSPEDSSIYLCSVRQENTEAFFGQGTRLTVV.